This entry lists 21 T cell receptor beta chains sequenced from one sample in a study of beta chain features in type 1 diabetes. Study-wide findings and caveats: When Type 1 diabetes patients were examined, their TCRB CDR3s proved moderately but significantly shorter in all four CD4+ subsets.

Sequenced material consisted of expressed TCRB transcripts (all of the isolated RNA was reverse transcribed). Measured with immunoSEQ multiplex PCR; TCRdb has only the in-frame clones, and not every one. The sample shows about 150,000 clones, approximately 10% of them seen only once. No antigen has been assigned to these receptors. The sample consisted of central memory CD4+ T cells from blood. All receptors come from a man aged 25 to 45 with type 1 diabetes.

The chain's CDR3 is CASSLGTSGSTDTQYF. CDR3 bases: TGCGCCAGCAGCCTTGGGACTAGCGGGAGCACAGATACGCAGTATTTT. The rearrangement joins TRBV4-3 to TRBJ2-3, with 12 bases aligning to TRBD2. This CDR3 has 16 amino acids. Unmatched junction bases numbered 2, after V lost 4 bases and J lost 0 bases. Germline V gene sequence: CDR1 LGHNA, CDR2 YSLEER.

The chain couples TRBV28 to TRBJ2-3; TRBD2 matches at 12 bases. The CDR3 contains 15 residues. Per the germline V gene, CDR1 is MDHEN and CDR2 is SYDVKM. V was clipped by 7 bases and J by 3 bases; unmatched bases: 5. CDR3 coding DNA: TGTGCCAGCAAAGGTCTAGCGGGAGGGACAGATACGCAGTATTTT. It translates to CASKGLAGGTDTQYF. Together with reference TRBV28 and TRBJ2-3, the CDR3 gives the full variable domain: DVKVTQSSRYLVKRTGEKVFLECVQDMDHENMFWYRQDPGLGLRLIYFSYDVKMKEKGDIPEGYSVSREKKERFSLILESASTNQTSMYLCASKGLAGGTDTQYFGPGTRLTVL.

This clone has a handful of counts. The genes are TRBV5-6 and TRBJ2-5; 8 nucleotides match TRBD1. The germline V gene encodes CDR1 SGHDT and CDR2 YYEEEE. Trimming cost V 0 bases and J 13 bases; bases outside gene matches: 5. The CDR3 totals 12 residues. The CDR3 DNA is TGTGCCAGCAGCTTGGGGACAGGGTTTGCGTACTTC. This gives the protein CASSLGTGFAYF.

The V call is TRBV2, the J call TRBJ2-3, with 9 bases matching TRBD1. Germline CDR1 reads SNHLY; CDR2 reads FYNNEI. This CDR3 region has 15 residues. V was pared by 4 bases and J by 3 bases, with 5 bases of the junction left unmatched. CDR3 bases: TGTGCCAGCAGTGTGGGGGACAGGGCAACAGATACGCAGTATTTT. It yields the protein CASSVGDRATDTQYF.

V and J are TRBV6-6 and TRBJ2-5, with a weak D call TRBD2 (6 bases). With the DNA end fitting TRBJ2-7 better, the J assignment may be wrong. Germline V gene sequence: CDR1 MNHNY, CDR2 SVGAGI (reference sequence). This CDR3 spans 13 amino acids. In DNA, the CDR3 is TGTGCCAGCAGTTACTCGGAGGGCTACGAGCAGTACTTC. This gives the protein CASSYSEGYEQYF.

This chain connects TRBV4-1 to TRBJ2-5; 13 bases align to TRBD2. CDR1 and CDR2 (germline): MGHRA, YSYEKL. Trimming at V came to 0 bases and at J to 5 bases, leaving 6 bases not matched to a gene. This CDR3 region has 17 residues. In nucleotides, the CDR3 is TGCGCCAGCAGCCAAGAACTAGCGGGAGGGGTTCGCGAGACCCAGTACTTC. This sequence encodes CASSQELAGGVRETQYF.

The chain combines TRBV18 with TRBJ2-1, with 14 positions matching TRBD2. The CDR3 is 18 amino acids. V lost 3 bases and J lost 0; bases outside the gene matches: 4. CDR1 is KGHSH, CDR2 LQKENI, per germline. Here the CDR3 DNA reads TGTGCCAGCTCACCCCGACTAGCGGGAGGGGACTCCTACAATGAGCAGTTCTTC. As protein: CASSPRLAGGDSYNEQFF.

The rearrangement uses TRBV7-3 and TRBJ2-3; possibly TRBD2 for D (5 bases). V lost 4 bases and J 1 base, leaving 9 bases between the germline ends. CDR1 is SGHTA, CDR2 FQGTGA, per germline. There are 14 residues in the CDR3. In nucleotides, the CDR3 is TGTGCCAGCAGCTCCTATAGCGGCACAGATACGCAGTATTTT. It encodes CASSSYSGTDTQYF.

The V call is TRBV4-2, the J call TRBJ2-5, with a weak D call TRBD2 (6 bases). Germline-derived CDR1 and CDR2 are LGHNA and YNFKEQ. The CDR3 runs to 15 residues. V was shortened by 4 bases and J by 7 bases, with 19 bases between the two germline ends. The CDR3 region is CASSPGSGGPGTQYF. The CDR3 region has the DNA TGTGCCAGCAGCCCAGGCAGTGGAGGGCCAGGGACCCAGTACTTC.

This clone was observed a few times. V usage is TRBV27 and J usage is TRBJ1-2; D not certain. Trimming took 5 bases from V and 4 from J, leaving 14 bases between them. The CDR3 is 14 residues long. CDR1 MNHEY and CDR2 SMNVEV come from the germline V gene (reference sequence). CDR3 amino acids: CASSPERGRYGYTF. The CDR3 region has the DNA TGTGCCAGCAGTCCGGAGAGAGGTCGCTATGGCTACACCTTC.

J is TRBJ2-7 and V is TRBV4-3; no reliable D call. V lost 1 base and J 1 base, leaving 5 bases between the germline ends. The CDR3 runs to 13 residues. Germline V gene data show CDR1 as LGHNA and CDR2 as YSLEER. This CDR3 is CASSQVLSYEQYF. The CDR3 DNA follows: TGCGCCAGCAGCCAAGTTCTTTCCTACGAGCAGTACTTC.

The CDR3 region is CASKLIGGPSYEQYF. As DNA, the CDR3 is TGTGCCAGCAAATTAATCGGGGGACCCTCCTACGAGCAGTACTTC. The V gene is TRBV6-1, the J gene TRBJ2-7, with a possible D match to TRBD2 (6 bases). Germline loops: CDR1 MNHNS, CDR2 SASEGT. The V and J ends lost 7 bases and 0 bases respectively, with 16 bases between them. The CDR3 has 15 residues.

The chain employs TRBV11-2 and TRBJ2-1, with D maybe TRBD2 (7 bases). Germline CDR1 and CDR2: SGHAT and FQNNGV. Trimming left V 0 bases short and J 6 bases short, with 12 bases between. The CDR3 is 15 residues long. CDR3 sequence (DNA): TGTGCCAGCAGCTTAGATCGGGGGGCAGGCAATGAGCAGTTCTTC. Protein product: CASSLDRGAGNEQFF.

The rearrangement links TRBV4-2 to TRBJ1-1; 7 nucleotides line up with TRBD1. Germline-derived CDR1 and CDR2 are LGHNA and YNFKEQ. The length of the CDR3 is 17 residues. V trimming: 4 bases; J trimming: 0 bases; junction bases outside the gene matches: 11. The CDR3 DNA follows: TGTGCCAGCAGCCCCCAGTCCAGGGGGGCGATGAACACTGAAGCTTTCTTT. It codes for CASSPQSRGAMNTEAFF.

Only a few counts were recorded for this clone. CDR3 region: CASSFFLSGANVLTF. In DNA form, the CDR3 reads TGTGCCAGCAGCTTTTTTCTCTCTGGGGCCAACGTCCTGACTTTC. The V and J genes are TRBV7-2 and TRBJ2-6; D remains ambiguous. Trimming cost V 3 bases and J 0 bases, with 6 bases left between them. CDR3 size: 15 residues. Germline CDR1 is SGHTA and CDR2 is FQGNSA.

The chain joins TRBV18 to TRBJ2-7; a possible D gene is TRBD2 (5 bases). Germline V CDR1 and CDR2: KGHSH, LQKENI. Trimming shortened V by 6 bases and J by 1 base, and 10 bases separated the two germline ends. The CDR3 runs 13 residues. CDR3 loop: CASSPGISYEQYF. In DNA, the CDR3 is TGTGCCAGCTCCCCGGGGATATCCTACGAGCAGTACTTC.

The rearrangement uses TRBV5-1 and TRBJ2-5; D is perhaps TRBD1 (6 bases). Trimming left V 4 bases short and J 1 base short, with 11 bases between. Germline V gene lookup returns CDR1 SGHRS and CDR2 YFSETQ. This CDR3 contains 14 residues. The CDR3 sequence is CASSPRTAQETQYF. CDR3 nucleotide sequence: TGCGCCAGCAGCCCCAGGACAGCCCAAGAGACCCAGTACTTC. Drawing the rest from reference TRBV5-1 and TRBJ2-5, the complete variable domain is KAGVTQTPRYLIKTRGQQVTLSCSPISGHRSVSWYQQTPGQGLQFLFEYFSETQRNKGNFPGRFSGRQFSNSRSEMNVSTLELGDSALYLCASSPRTAQETQYFGPGTRLLVL.

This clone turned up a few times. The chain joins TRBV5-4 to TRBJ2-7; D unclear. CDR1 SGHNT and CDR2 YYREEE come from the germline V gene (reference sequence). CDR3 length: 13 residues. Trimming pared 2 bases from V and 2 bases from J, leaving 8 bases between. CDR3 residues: CASSLEHTYEQYF. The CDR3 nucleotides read TGTGCCAGCAGCTTAGAGCATACCTACGAGCAGTACTTC.

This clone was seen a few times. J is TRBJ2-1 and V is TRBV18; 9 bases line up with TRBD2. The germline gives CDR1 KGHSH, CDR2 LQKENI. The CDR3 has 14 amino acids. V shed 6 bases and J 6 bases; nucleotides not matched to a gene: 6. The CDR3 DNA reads TGTGCCAGCTCCGGGACTAGCAGAACCAATGAGCAGTTCTTC. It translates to CASSGTSRTNEQFF.

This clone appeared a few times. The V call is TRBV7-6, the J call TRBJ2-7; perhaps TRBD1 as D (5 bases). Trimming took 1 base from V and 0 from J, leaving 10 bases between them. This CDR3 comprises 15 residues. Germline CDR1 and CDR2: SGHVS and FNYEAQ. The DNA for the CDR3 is TGTGCCAGCAGCTTAGAGCCAGGGAACTCCTACGAGCAGTACTTC. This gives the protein CASSLEPGNSYEQYF. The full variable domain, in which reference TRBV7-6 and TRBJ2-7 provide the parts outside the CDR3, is GAGVSQSPRYKVTKRGQDVALRCDPISGHVSLYWYRQALGQGPEFLTYFNYEAQQDKSGLPNDRFSAERPEGSISTLTIQRTEQRDSAMYRCASSLEPGNSYEQYFGPGTRLTVT.

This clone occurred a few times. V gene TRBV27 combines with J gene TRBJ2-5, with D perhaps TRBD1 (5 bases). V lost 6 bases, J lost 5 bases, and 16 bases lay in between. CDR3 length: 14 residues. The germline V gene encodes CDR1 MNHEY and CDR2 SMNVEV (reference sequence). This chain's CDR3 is CASRSLGDWETQYF. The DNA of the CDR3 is TGTGCCAGCAGAAGTCTAGGGGATTGGGAGACCCAGTACTTC.